In its sample, the clone carrying this T cell receptor beta chain was seen once. There are 17 residues in the CDR3. Germline values: CDR1 SGHVS, CDR2 FNYEAQ. Trimming shortened V by 5 bases and J by 2 bases, and 19 bases separated the two germline ends. This entry belongs to a study of T cell responses to AZD1222 COVID-19 vaccine. Some clones are missing from TCRdb's copy, which holds only in-frame ones; the method was immunoSEQ multiplex PCR. The profile shows about 90,000 clones, about 85% of them singletons. This TCR derives from an adult who received the AZD1222 COVID-19 vaccine. The chain employs TRBV7-6 and TRBJ1-5, with D perhaps TRBD1 (5 bases). The material was peripheral blood, obtained 28 days after the second AZD1222 dose. The CDR3 DNA sequence: TGTGCCAGCAGCCTGGGACCGAGAAGAAGTGGCAATCAGCCCCAGCATTTT. Translating it yields CASSLGPRRSGNQPQHF.